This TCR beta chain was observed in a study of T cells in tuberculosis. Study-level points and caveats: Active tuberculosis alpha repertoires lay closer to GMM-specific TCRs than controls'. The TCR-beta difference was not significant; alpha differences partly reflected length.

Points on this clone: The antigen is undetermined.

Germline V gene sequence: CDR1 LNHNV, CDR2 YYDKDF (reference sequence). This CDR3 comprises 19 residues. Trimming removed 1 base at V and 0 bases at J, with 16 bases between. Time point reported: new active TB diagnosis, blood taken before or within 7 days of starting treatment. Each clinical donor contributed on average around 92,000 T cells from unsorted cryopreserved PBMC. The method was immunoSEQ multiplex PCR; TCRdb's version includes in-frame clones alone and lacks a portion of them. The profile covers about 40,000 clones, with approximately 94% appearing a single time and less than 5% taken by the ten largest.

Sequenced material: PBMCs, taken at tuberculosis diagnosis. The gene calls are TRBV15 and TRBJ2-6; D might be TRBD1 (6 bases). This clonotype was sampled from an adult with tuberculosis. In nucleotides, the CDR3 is TGTGCCACCAGCAGAGGGGCAGGGGAATCGACCTCTGGGGCCAACGTCCTGACTTTC. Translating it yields CATSRGAGESTSGANVLTF.